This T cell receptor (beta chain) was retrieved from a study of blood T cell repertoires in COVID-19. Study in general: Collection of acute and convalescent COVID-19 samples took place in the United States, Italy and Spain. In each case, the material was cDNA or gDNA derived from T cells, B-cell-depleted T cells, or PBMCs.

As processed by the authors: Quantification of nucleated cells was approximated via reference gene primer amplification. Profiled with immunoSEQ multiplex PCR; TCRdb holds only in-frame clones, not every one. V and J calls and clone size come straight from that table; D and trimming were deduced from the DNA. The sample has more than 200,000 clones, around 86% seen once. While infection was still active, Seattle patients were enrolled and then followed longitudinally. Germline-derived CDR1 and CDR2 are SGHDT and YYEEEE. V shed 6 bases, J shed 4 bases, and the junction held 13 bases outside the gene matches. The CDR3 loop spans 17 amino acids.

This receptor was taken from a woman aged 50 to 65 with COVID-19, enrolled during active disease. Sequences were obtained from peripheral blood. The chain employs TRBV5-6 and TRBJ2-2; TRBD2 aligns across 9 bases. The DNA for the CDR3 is TGTGCCAGCAAATTAAGGGGACTAGCCGGGTTCACCGGGGAGCTGTTTTTT. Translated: CASKLRGLAGFTGELFF. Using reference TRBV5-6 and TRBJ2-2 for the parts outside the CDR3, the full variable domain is DAGVTQSPTHLIKTRGQQVTLRCSPKSGHDTVSWYQQALGQGPQFIFQYYEEEERQRGNFPDRFSGHQFPNYSSELNVNALLLGDSALYLCASKLRGLAGFTGELFFGEGSRLTVL.